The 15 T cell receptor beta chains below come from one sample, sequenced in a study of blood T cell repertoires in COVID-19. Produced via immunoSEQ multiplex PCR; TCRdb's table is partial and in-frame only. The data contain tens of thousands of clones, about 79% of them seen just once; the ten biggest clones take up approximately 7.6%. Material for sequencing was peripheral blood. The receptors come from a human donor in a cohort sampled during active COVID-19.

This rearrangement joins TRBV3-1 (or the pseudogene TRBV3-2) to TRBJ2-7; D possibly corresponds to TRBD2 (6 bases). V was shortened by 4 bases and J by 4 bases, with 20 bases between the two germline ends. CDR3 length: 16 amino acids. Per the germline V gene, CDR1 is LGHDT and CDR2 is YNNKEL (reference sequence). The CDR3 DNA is TGTGCCAGCAGCCTCCGGGACTCAGCCATGGGATACGAGCAGTACTTC. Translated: CASSLRDSAMGYEQYF.

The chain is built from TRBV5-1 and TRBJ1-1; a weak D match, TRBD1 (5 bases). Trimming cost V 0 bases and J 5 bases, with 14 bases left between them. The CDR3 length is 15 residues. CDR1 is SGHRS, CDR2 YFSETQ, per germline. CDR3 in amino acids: CASSLDAGRKTEAFF. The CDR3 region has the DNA TGCGCCAGCAGCTTGGACGCAGGGAGGAAGACTGAAGCTTTCTTT.

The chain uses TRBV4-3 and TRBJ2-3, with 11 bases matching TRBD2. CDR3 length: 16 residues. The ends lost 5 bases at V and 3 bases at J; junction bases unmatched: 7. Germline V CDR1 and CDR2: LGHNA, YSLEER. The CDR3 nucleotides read TGCGCCAGCAGCAGAACTAGCGGGAGTTTGACAGATACGCAGTATTTT. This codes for CASSRTSGSLTDTQYF.

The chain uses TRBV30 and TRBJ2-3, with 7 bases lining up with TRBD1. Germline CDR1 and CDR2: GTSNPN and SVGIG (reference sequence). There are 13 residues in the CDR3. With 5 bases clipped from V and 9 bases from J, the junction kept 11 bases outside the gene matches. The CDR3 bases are TGTGCCTGGGAAACAGGGGTTAAGGCAACGCAGTATTTT. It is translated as CAWETGVKATQYF.

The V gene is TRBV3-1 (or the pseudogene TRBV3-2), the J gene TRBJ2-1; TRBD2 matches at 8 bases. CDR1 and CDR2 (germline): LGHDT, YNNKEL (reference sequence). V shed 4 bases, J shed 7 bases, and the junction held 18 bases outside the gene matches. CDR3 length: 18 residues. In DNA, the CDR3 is TGTGCCAGCAGCCCCCCGCCCTTGAGAGCGGGAGTTGGTAATGAGCAGTTCTTC. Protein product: CASSPPPLRAGVGNEQFF.

CDR3 sequence (DNA): TGTGCCAGCAGCTTAGGCAGGTTGTACGAGCAGTACTTC. Amino acid sequence: CASSLGRLYEQYF. V and J are TRBV7-2 and TRBJ2-7, with D unclear. The germline gives CDR1 SGHTA, CDR2 FQGNSA. The CDR3 runs to 13 residues. The V end lost 1 base, the J end lost 4 bases, and 8 bases lay between the germline ends.

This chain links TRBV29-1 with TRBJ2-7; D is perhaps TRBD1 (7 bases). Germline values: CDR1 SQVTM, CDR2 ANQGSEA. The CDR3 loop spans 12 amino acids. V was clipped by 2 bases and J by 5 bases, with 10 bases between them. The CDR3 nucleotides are TGCAGCGTTGAACAGGGGGGCCACGAGCAGTACTTC. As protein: CSVEQGGHEQYF.

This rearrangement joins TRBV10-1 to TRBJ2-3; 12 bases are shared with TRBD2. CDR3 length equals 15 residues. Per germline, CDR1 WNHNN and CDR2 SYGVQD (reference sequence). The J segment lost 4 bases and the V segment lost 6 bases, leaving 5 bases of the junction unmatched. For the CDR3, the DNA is TGCGCCAGCAGGAGGACTAGCGGGAATGCAGATACGCAGTATTTT. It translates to CASRRTSGNADTQYF.

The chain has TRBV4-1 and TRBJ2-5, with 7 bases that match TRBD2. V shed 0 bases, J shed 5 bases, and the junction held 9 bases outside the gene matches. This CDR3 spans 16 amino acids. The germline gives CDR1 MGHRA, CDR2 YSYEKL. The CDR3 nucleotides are TGCGCCAGCAGCCAAGATCAGGCTAGCGGTTGGGAGACCCAGTACTTC. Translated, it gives CASSQDQASGWETQYF.

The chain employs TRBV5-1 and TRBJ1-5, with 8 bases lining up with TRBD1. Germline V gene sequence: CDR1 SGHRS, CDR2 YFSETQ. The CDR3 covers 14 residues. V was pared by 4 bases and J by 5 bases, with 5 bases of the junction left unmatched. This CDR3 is CASSPDRADQPQHF. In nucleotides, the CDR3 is TGCGCCAGCAGCCCGGACAGGGCCGATCAGCCCCAGCATTTT.

Here the CDR3 DNA reads TGTGCCAGCAGTAAGGGACAGTTCGAGCACTATGGCTACACCTTC. As protein: CASSKGQFEHYGYTF. This chain connects TRBV6-5 to TRBJ1-2, with TRBD1 matching 7 bases. The CDR3 extends over 15 amino acids. Germline CDR1 and CDR2: MNHEY and SVGAGI. V was clipped by 5 bases and J by 3 bases; unmatched bases: 9.

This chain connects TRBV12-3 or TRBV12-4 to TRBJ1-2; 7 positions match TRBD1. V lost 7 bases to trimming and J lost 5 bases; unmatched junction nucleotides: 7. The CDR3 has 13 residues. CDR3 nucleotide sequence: TGTGCCAGCATTCGACAGGGCGGGTATGGCTACACCTTC. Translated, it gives CASIRQGGYGYTF.

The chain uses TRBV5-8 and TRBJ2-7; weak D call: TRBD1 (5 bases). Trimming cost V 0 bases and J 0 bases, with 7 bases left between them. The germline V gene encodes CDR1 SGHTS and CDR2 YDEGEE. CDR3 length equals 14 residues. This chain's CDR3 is CASSLATGSYEQYF. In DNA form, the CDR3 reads TGTGCCAGCAGCTTGGCAACAGGCTCCTACGAGCAGTACTTC.

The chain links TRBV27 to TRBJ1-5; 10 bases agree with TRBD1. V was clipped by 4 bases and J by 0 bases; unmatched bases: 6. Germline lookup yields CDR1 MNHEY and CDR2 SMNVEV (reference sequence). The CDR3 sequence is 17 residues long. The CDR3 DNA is TGTGCCAGCAGTTCCGGGACAGGGGTGTATAGCAATCAGCCCCAGCATTTT. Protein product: CASSSGTGVYSNQPQHF.

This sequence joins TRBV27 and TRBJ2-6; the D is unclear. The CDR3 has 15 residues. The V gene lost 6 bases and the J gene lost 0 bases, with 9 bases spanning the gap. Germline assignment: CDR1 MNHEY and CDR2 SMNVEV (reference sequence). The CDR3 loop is CASRLQSSGANVLTF. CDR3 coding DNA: TGTGCCAGCAGGCTACAGAGCTCTGGGGCCAACGTCCTGACTTTC.